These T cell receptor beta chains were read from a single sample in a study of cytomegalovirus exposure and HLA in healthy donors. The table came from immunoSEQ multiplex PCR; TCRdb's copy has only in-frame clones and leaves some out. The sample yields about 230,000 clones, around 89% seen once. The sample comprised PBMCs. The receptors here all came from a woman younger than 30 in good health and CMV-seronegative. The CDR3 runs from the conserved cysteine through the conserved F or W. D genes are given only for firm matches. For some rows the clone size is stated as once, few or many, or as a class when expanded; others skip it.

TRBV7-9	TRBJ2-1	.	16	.	TGTGCCAGCAGCTTAGGGTTTGCGGAACCAAACAATGAGCAGTTCTTC	CASSLGFAEPNNEQFF
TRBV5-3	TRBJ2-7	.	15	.	TGTGCCAGAAGCTTGGTACCAGGGATCTCCTACGAGCAGTACTTC	CARSLVPGISYEQYF
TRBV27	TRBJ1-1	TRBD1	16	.	TGTGCCAGCAGCCGAGACAGGGTTGGGATGAACACTGAAGCTTTCTTT	CASSRDRVGMNTEAFF
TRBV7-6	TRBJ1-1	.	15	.	TGTGCCAGCAGCTTAGTCTCAGAAATGAACACTGAAGCTTTCTTT	CASSLVSEMNTEAFF
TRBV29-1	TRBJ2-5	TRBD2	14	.	TGCAGCGCCCTGCTGACTAGCGGCCAAGAGACCCAGTACTTC	CSALLTSGQETQYF
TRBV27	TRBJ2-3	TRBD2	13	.	TGTGCCAGCAGTACCCCCAAGCGGGGGGGTTCGTATTTT	CASSTPKRGGSYF
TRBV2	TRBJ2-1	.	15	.	TGTGCCAGCAGTGAAGCACCCAGGAACTTCAATGAGCAGTTCTTC	CASSEAPRNFNEQFF
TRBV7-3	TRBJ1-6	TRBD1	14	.	TGTGCCAGCAGCTTCGGGACAGGGGGATCACCCCTCCACTTT	CASSFGTGGSPLHF
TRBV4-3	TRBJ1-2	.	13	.	TGCGCCAGCAGCCCTGACAGGAACTATGGCTACACCTTC	CASSPDRNYGYTF
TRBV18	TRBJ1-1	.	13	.	TGTGCCAGCTCGTCAGACATGAACACTGAAGCTTTCTTT	CASSSDMNTEAFF
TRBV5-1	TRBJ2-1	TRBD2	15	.	TGCGCCAGCAGCTCGGGACTAGCGGGATTGAATGAGCAGTTCTTC	CASSSGLAGLNEQFF
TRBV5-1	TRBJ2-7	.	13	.	TGCGCCAGCAGCTTGGCTCCTGACTACGAGCAGTACTTC	CASSLAPDYEQYF
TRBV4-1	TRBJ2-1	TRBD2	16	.	TGCGCCAGCAGCCAAGGAGGACTAGCGTCCTACAATGAGCAGTTCTTC	CASSQGGLASYNEQFF
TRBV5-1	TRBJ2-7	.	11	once	TGCGCCAGCAGCTTTCTTAACGAGCAGTACTTC	CASSFLNEQYF
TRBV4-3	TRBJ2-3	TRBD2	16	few	TGCGCCAGCAGCCAAGACGGGGTAGCGGGATTGAATACGCAGTATTTT	CASSQDGVAGLNTQYF
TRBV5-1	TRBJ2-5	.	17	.	TGCGCCAGCAGCTTGGGACGGAGGGGAAATAGGCAAGAGACCCAGTACTTC	CASSLGRRGNRQETQYF
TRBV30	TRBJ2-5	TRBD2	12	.	TGTGCCTGGACTAGCGGACAAGAGACCCAGTACTTC	CAWTSGQETQYF
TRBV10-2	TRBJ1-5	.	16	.	TGCGCCAGCAGTGAGTCCCAGCGAGCGAGCAATCAGCCCCAGCATTTT	CASSESQRASNQPQHF
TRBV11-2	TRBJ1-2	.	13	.	TGTGCCAGCAGCTTAGGCAGGAACTATGGCTACACCTTC	CASSLGRNYGYTF
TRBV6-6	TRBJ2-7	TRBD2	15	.	TGTGCCAGCAGTCCCCGACTAGCGGGAGGCTACGAGCAGTACTTC	CASSPRLAGGYEQYF
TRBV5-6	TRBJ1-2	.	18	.	TGTGCCAGCAGCTCGAATTTGGCAGGGGCCGGCATAAACTATGGCTACACCTTC	CASSSNLAGAGINYGYTF
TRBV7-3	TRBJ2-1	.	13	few	TGTGCCAGCAGCCTTAACGCGGACAATGAGCAGTTCTTC	CASSLNADNEQFF